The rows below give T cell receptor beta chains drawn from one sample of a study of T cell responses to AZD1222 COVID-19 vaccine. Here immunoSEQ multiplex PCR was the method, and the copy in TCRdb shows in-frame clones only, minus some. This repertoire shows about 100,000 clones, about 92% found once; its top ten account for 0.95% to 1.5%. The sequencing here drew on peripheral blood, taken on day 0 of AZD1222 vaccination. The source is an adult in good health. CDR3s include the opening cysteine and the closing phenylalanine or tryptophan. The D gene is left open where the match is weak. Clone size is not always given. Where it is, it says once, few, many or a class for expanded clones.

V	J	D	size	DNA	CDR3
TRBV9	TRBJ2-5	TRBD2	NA	TGTGCCAGCAGCTCAATGGCGGGGGGACCAGAGACCCAGTACTTC	CASSSMAGGPETQYF
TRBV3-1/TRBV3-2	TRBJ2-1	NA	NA	TGTGCCAGCAGCCAAGGAACTAGGGGGGACATCGACAATGAGCAGTTCTTC	CASSQGTRGDIDNEQFF
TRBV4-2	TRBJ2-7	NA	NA	TGTGCCAGCAGCCGGGAGCCTGACGCCTACGAGCAGTACTTC	CASSREPDAYEQYF
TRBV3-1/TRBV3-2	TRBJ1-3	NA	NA	TGTGCCAGCAGCCACTCTTGGAGAGGGGACACCATATATTTT	CASSHSWRGDTIYF
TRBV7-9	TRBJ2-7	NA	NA	TGTGCCAGCAGCCTATCCGGGATACCCTACGAGCAGTACTTC	CASSLSGIPYEQYF
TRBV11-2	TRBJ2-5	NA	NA	TGTGCCAGCAGCTTAGGCTGGGGCGAAGAGACCCAGTACTTC	CASSLGWGEETQYF
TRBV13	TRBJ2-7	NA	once	TGTGCCAGCAGCCCCACCTACGAGCAGTACTTC	CASSPTYEQYF
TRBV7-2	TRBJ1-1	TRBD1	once	TGTGCCAGCAGCTTTGAGGGGTTCGCCTGGGGACAGGGAGGGTCAGCTTTCTTT	CASSFEGFAWGQGGSAFF
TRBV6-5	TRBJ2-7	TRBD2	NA	TGTGCCAGCAGGAGTTTAGCGGGAACCTACGAGCAGTACTTC	CASRSLAGTYEQYF
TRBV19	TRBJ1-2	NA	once	TGTGCCAGTAGTGTGACAGTCTATGGCTACACCTTC	CASSVTVYGYTF
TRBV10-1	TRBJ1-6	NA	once	TGCGCCAGCACGCCTCATTCACCCCTCCACTTT	CASTPHSPLHF
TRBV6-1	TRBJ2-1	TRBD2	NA	TGTGCCAGCAGTGAAAGCGGGGACCACAATGAGCAGTTCTTC	CASSESGDHNEQFF
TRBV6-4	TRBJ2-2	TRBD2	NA	TGTGCCAGCAGTGACGGGAGGGCCACCGGGGAGCTGTTTTTT	CASSDGRATGELFF
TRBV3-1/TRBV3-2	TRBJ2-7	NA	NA	TGTGCCAGCAGCCAGGGGGCTGCCTACGAGCAGTACTTC	CASSQGAAYEQYF
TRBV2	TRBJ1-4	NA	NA	TGTGCCAGCGTACAGGGCGGATTGGAAAAACTGTTTTTT	CASVQGGLEKLFF
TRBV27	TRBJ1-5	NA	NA	TGTGCCAGCAGTTTAAAACGGGAGAATCAGCCCCAGCATTTT	CASSLKRENQPQHF
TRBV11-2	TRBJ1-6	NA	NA	TGTGCCAGCAGCAACCTCGGCGCCCCTGTCCTCCACTTT	CASSNLGAPVLHF
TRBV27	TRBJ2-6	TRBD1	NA	TGTGCCAGCAGGAAGGACAGGGGAGTGGAAGGAGCTGGGGCCAACGTCCTGACTTTC	CASRKDRGVEGAGANVLTF
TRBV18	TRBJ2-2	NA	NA	TGTGCCAGCTCGGGCCTACTGGTCGCCGGGGAGCTGTTTTTT	CASSGLLVAGELFF
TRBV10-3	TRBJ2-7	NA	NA	TGTGCCATCAGTGAGCTGGTCCACGATAGTGGCAGCTCCTACGAGCAGTACTTC	CAISELVHDSGSSYEQYF
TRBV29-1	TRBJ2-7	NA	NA	TGCAGCGCAGCTCGGGTCGACGAGCAGTACTTC	CSAARVDEQYF
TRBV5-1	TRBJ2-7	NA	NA	TGCGCCAGCAGCTTGGACGGGTCCTCCTACGAGCAGTACTTC	CASSLDGSSYEQYF
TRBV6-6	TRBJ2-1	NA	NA	TGTGCCAGCCGGGATATAGGCGGGTACAATGAGCAGTTCTTC	CASRDIGGYNEQFF
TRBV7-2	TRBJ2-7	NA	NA	TGTGCCAGCAGCTTAATTGGGCAGAATCGAGAGCAGTACTTC	CASSLIGQNREQYF
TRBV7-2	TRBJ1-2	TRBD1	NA	TGTGCCAGCAGCTCACGCCCGGGACAGGGTACGGGCTACACCTTC	CASSSRPGQGTGYTF
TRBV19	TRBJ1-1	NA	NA	TGTGCCAGTAGTATGGGGGGGGGCCGAGGGAACACTGAAGCTTTCTTT	CASSMGGGRGNTEAFF
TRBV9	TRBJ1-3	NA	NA	TGTGCCAGCAGCGTTAATGGAGAGGCAAACACCATATATTTT	CASSVNGEANTIYF
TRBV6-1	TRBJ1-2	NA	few	TGTGCCAGCAGTGAAGTCACCGGGACTCCAATGGGCTACACCTTC	CASSEVTGTPMGYTF